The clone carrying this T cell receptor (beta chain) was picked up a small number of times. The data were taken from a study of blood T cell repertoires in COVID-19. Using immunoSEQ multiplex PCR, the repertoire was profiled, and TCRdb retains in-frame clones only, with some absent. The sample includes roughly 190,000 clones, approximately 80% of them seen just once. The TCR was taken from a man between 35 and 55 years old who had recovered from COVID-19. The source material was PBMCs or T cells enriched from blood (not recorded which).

The CDR3 DNA sequence: TGCGCCAGCAGCTTGGCCTGGAACACTGAAGCTTTCTTT. Amino acids: CASSLAWNTEAFF. The chain links TRBV5-1 to TRBJ1-1; D unclear. Trimming cost V 0 bases and J 1 base, with 4 bases left between them. CDR1 and CDR2 from the germline V gene are SGHRS and YFSETQ. The CDR3 sequence is 13 residues long.